These 25 T cell receptor beta chains share one sample of origin, sequenced in a study of identical twins. A single record per CDR3 protein comes from TCRdb applying MiXCR to the 5' RACE reads. The sample holds roughly 720,000 distinct CDR3 sequences, about 20% seen once. The sample also formed part of further work on T cells expressing NK-cell markers.

Sequencing input: PBMCs. These receptors were collected from a woman under 30 in good health.

A few counts support this clonotype. The chain employs TRBV30 and TRBJ2-7; D is unresolved. Per germline, CDR1 GTSNPN and CDR2 SVGIG (reference sequence). This CDR3 contains 15 residues. V was trimmed by 0 bases and J by 0 bases, leaving 12 bases between them. CDR3 residues: CAWSVGRGSSYEQYF. The CDR3 region has the DNA TGTGCCTGGAGTGTGGGTCGTGGAAGCTCCTACGAGCAGTACTTC.

The table lists this clonotype with many counts. The chain combines TRBV7-9 with TRBJ2-7; D remains unclear. This CDR3 is built from 11 residues. Trimming removed 6 bases at V and 1 base at J, with 4 bases between. Per the germline V gene, CDR1 is SEHNR and CDR2 is FQNEAQ (reference sequence). CDR3 DNA: TGTGCCAGCAGGGGGTCCTACGAGCAGTACTTC. Protein sequence: CASRGSYEQYF.

This clonotype was counted between two and nine times. The chain couples TRBV12-3 or TRBV12-4 to TRBJ2-7, with 7 nucleotides matching TRBD1. CDR3 length: 14 amino acids. J gave up 5 bases and V 5 bases, and 9 bases lay outside the gene matches. The DNA of the CDR3 is TGTGCCAGCAGTAACACTGACAGGGACGACGAGCAGTACTTC. Residues: CASSNTDRDDEQYF.

This clonotype has a handful of counts. The chain couples TRBV18 to TRBJ2-4, with 11 bases fitting TRBD2. Per germline, CDR1 KGHSH and CDR2 LQKENI. This CDR3 has 19 amino acids. Trimming took 2 bases from V and 1 from J; bases not matched to a gene: 10. The chain's CDR3 is CASSPSLAGALGAKNIQYF. CDR3 nucleotides: TGTGCCAGCTCACCATCACTAGCGGGGGCCCTCGGGGCCAAAAACATTCAGTACTTC. Supplemented by reference TRBV18 and TRBJ2-4, the full variable domain reads NAGVMQNPRHLVRRRGQEARLRCSPMKGHSHVYWYRQLPEEGLKFMVYLQKENIIDESGMPKERFSAEFPKEGPSILRIQQVVRGDSAAYFCASSPSLAGALGAKNIQYFGAGTRLSVL.

This clonotype has just a few counts. The gene calls are TRBV20-1 and TRBJ1-4; D unresolved. The germline V and J ends were trimmed by 2 bases and 8 bases, with 12 bases remaining between them. Germline CDR1 DFQATT, CDR2 SNEGSKA (reference sequence). The CDR3 length is 13 residues. The DNA for the CDR3 is TGCAGTGCTAGACGGATTATCCAGGAAAAACTGTTTTTT. Protein: CSARRIIQEKLFF.

A few counts support this clonotype. The rearrangement uses TRBV7-2 and TRBJ1-6, with D possibly TRBD1 on 6 matching bases. Per the germline V gene, CDR1 is SGHTA and CDR2 is FQGNSA. The V and J ends lost 1 base and 5 bases respectively, with 9 bases between them. This CDR3 spans 15 amino acids. In DNA, the CDR3 is TGTGCCAGCAGCTTAGGGACAGCACATAATTCACCCCTCCACTTT. Encoded protein: CASSLGTAHNSPLHF.

This chain joins TRBV20-1 and TRBJ1-6, with D hard to call. The CDR3 spans 15 residues. The V gene lost 4 bases and the J gene lost 10 bases, with 20 bases spanning the gap. The germline V gene has CDR1 DFQATT and CDR2 SNEGSKA (reference sequence). Here the CDR3 reads CSANLQAGLGSPLHF. CDR3 sequence (DNA): TGCAGTGCTAACCTCCAGGCGGGGTTGGGGTCACCCCTCCACTTT.

The CDR3 loop reads CASSQFPGVNQPQHF. The CDR3 nucleotides read TGCGCCAGCAGCCAATTTCCAGGGGTTAATCAGCCCCAGCATTTT. J is TRBJ1-5 and V is TRBV4-3, with D perhaps TRBD1 (6 bases). The CDR3 spans 15 residues. V was shortened by 2 bases and J by 4 bases, with 12 bases between the two germline ends. CDR1 and CDR2 from the germline V gene are LGHNA and YSLEER.

The chain has TRBV4-3 and TRBJ2-3; 7 bases line up with TRBD2. The V gene's germline CDR1 is LGHNA and CDR2 YSLEER. V lost 2 bases and J lost 0; bases outside the gene matches: 8. The CDR3 totals 17 residues. The CDR3 nucleotides read TGCGCCAGCAGCCAAAGTTACGGGGGGACTAGCACAGATACGCAGTATTTT. Translation gives CASSQSYGGTSTDTQYF.

The table lists this clonotype with a few counts. This chain connects TRBV6-1 to TRBJ1-5; TRBD1 matches at 7 bases. Unmatched junction bases numbered 12, after V lost 10 bases and J lost 6 bases. In germline, CDR1 is MNHNS, CDR2 SASEGT. The CDR3 runs to 14 residues. The DNA of the CDR3 is TGTGCCACCAGGGACAGTGGCGATCTTCAGCCCCAGCATTTT. This translates into CATRDSGDLQPQHF.

This chain joins TRBV18 and TRBJ2-1; no definite D call. Per germline, CDR1 KGHSH and CDR2 LQKENI. CDR3 length: 14 residues. V was trimmed by 4 bases and J by 3 bases, leaving 10 bases between them. Here the CDR3 DNA reads TGTGCCAGCTCACAAGCCCTACTCTACAATGAGCAGTTCTTC. Encoded protein: CASSQALLYNEQFF. Using reference TRBV18 and TRBJ2-1 for the parts outside the CDR3, the full variable domain is NAGVMQNPRHLVRRRGQEARLRCSPMKGHSHVYWYRQLPEEGLKFMVYLQKENIIDESGMPKERFSAEFPKEGPSILRIQQVVRGDSAAYFCASSQALLYNEQFFGPGTRLTVL.

There are a few counts of this clonotype. This chain connects TRBV20-1 to TRBJ1-2; 7 nucleotides align to TRBD1. The V and J ends lost 5 bases and 8 bases, in that order; junction bases with no gene match: 8. Germline assignment: CDR1 DFQATT and CDR2 SNEGSKA (reference sequence). This CDR3 has 12 amino acids. Here the CDR3 reads CSAHRGMGGYTF. The CDR3 coding sequence is TGCAGTGCTCACAGGGGAATGGGCGGCTACACCTTC.

This clonotype was counted at least ten times. The genes are TRBV7-9 and TRBJ2-2; a weak D match, TRBD1 (6 bases). Trimming removed 2 bases from V and 5 bases from J, with 9 bases in between. The CDR3 spans 14 residues. CDR1 is SEHNR, CDR2 FQNEAQ, per germline (reference sequence). CDR3 in amino acids: CASSLQGWTGELFF. The CDR3 coding sequence is TGTGCCAGCAGCTTACAGGGGTGGACCGGGGAGCTGTTTTTT.

The sample holds many counts of this clonotype. In nucleotides, the CDR3 is TGCGCCAGCTGCATCAGTTCTGTGGACACAGATACGCAGTATTTT. Amino acids: CASCISSVDTDTQYF. The genes are TRBV5-1 and TRBJ2-3, with no clear D. The CDR3 spans 15 residues. Trimming left V 7 bases short and J 2 bases short, with 17 bases between. Germline lookup yields CDR1 SGHRS and CDR2 YFSETQ.

This clonotype occurred a few times. The chain couples TRBV5-1 to TRBJ1-5; weak D call: TRBD1 (5 bases). Trimming left V 3 bases short and J 7 bases short, with 14 bases between. The V gene's germline CDR1 is SGHRS and CDR2 YFSETQ. This CDR3 region has 14 residues. The CDR3 reads CASSSIVGGQPQHF. The CDR3 bases are TGCGCCAGCAGCTCGATCGTCGGGGGACAGCCCCAGCATTTT.

A few counts support this clonotype. The CDR3, as DNA: TGTGCCAGCAGCTTTGTACATAATTCACCCCTCCACTTT. It specifies CASSFVHNSPLHF. This rearrangement joins TRBV7-9 to TRBJ1-6; D is ambiguous. The CDR3 is 13 amino acids. Germline CDR1 SEHNR, CDR2 FQNEAQ (reference sequence). Trimming shortened V by 3 bases and J by 5 bases, and 5 bases separated the two germline ends.

The chain couples TRBV24-1 to TRBJ1-2; no definite D call. The CDR3 is 14 residues long. Per germline, CDR1 KGHDR and CDR2 SFDVKD. Trimming removed 10 bases from V and 4 bases from J, with 18 bases in between. The CDR3 sequence: CATCSENTRYGYTF. CDR3 nucleotides: TGTGCCACTTGCAGCGAGAACACGCGCTATGGCTACACCTTC.

V is TRBV6-1 and J is TRBJ1-6; D is undetermined. The ends were cut back, 4 bases at V and 7 bases at J, with 17 bases in the middle. In germline, CDR1 is MNHNS, CDR2 SASEGT. This CDR3 is built from 16 residues. The CDR3 nucleotides are TGTGCCAGCAGTGCCAATGCGGGCGGGAGGAATTCACCCCTCCACTTT. Translating gives CASSANAGGRNSPLHF.

This clonotype was counted a few times. The chain employs TRBV5-1 and TRBJ2-7; TRBD2 might be the D (6 bases). Between the trimmed V and J ends, which lost 0 bases and 6 bases, there was a span of 10 bases. The CDR3 totals 13 residues. CDR1 is SGHRS, CDR2 YFSETQ, per germline. CDR3 amino acids: CASSLGGGTEQYF. The CDR3 region has the DNA TGCGCCAGCAGCTTGGGGGGCGGGACCGAGCAGTACTTC.

This sequence joins TRBV7-2 and TRBJ2-1, with 7 bases identical to TRBD2. Germline values: CDR1 SGHTA, CDR2 FQGNSA. This CDR3 is built from 15 residues. V gave up 0 bases and J gave up 8 bases; unmatched junction bases: 7. The CDR3 region has the DNA TGTGCCAGCAGCTTAGCAGCGGGGTACAGTGATGAGCAGTTCTTC. Translating it yields CASSLAAGYSDEQFF.

V is TRBV3-1 and J is TRBJ2-5, with TRBD2 matching 7 bases. The length of the CDR3 is 17 residues. With V trimmed by 0 bases and J by 7 bases, 14 bases remained unmatched. Germline V lookup: CDR1 LGHDT, CDR2 YNNKEL (reference sequence). This CDR3 is CASSQENLAESIWTQYF. DNA for the CDR3: TGTGCCAGCAGCCAAGAAAACCTAGCGGAATCGATTTGGACCCAGTACTTC.

This chain connects TRBV4-3 to TRBJ2-1; D gene ambiguous. Trimming removed 4 bases at V and 5 bases at J, with 12 bases between. The CDR3 has 14 amino acids. Per the germline V gene, CDR1 is LGHNA and CDR2 is YSLEER. The CDR3 DNA sequence: TGCGCCAGCAGCCCCCTAACAGACCACAATGAGCAGTTCTTC. It codes for CASSPLTDHNEQFF.

This clonotype has just a few counts. The genes are TRBV6-2 or TRBV6-3 and TRBJ2-5; TRBD1 aligns across 7 bases. Germline CDR1 and CDR2: MNHEY and SVGEGT. The V and J ends lost 8 bases and 2 bases, in that order; junction bases with no gene match: 11. This CDR3 is built from 15 residues. The DNA of the CDR3 is TGTGCCAGCTGCCCTCGGGACAGATCACAAGAGACCCAGTACTTC. This codes for CASCPRDRSQETQYF.

This clonotype came up many times. The rearrangement joins TRBV12-5 to TRBJ1-1, with 7 nucleotides matching TRBD1. V gave up 6 bases and J gave up 4 bases; unmatched junction bases: 8. Germline CDR1 reads LGHNT; CDR2 reads FRNRAP. This CDR3 is 14 amino acids long. The CDR3 bases are TGTGCTAGTGGGGGGACAGCGGGGAGCACTGAAGCTTTCTTT. This translates into CASGGTAGSTEAFF.

This chain links TRBV6-1 with TRBJ2-7, with D unclear. The CDR3 is 13 residues long. Germline CDR1 is MNHNS and CDR2 is SASEGT. The V end lost 6 bases, the J end lost 3 bases, and 12 bases lay between the germline ends. This CDR3 is CASRISQFYEQYF. The CDR3 coding sequence is TGTGCCAGCAGAATATCACAGTTCTACGAGCAGTACTTC.